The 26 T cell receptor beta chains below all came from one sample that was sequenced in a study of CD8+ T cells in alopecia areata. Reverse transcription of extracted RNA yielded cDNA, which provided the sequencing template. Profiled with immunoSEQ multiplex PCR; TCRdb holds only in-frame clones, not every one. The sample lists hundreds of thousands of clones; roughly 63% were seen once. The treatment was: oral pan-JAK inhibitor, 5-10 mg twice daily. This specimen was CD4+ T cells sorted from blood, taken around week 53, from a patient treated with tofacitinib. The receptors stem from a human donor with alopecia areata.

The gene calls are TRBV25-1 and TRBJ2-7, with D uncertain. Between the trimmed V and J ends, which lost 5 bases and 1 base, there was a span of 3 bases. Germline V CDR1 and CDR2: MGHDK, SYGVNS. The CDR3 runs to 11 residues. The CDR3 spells CASSPSYEQYF. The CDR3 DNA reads TGTGCCAGCAGTCCATCCTACGAGCAGTACTTC.

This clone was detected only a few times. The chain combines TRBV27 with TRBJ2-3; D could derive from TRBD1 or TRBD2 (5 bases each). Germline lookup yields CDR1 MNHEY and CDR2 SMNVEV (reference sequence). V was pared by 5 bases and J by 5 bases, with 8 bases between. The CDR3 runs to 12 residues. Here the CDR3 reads CASSLGGDTQYF. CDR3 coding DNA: TGTGCCAGCAGTCTTGGGGGAGATACGCAGTATTTT.

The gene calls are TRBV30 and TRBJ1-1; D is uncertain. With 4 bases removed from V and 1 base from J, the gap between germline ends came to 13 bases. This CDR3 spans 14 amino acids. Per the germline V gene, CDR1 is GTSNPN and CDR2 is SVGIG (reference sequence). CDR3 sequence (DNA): TGTGCCTGGATGAAGTCCCATCGGAACACTGAAGCTTTCTTT. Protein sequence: CAWMKSHRNTEAFF.

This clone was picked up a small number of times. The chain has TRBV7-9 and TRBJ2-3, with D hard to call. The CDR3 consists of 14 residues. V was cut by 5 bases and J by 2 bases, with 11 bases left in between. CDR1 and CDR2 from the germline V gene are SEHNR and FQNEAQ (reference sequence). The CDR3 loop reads CASSPTLLTDTQYF. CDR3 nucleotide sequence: TGTGCCAGCAGCCCAACTCTTCTCACAGATACGCAGTATTTT.

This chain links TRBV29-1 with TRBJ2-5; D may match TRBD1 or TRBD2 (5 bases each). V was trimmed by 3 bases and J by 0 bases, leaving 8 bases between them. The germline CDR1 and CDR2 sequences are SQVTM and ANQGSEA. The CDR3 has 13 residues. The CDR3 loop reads CSVEGRHQETQYF. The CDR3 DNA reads TGCAGCGTTGAGGGACGGCACCAAGAGACCCAGTACTTC.

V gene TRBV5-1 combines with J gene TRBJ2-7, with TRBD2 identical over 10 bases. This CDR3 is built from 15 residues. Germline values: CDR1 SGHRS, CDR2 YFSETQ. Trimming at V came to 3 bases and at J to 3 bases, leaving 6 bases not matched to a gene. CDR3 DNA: TGCGCCAGCAGCTCCGGACTAGCGGAGAGCTACGAGCAGTACTTC. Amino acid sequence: CASSSGLAESYEQYF.

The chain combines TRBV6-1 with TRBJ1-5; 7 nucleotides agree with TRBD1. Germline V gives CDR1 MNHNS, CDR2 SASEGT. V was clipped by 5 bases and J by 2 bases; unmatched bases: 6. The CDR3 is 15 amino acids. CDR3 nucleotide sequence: TGTGCCAGCAGTCAGCACAGGGGAGGCAATCAGCCCCAGCATTTT. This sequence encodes CASSQHRGGNQPQHF.

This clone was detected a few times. CDR3 in DNA: TGTGCCAGTGGAGACAGGTTGAATTCACCCCTCCACTTT. Protein sequence: CASGDRLNSPLHF. The rearrangement uses TRBV19 and TRBJ1-6; D might be TRBD1 (6 bases). There are 13 residues in the CDR3. Germline CDR1 is LNHDA and CDR2 is SQIVND (reference sequence). The ends were cut back, 8 bases at V and 7 bases at J, with 12 bases in the middle.

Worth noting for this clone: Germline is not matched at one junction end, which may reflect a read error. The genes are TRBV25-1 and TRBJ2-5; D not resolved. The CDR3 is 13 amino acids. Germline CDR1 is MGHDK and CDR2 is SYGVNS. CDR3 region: CASSEYTAETQYF. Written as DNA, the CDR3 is TGTGCCAGCAGCGAATATACAGCGGAGACCCAGTACTTC.

CDR3 coding DNA: TGTGCCAGCAGCCACAGGGCCTTTCAAGAGACCCAGTACTTC. Amino acid sequence: CASSHRAFQETQYF. The V and J genes are TRBV4-2 and TRBJ2-5; D may be TRBD1 (5 bases). Trimming stripped 3 bases from V and 2 bases from J, with 10 bases between. The CDR3 is made up of 14 amino acids. Germline V CDR1 and CDR2: LGHNA, YNFKEQ.

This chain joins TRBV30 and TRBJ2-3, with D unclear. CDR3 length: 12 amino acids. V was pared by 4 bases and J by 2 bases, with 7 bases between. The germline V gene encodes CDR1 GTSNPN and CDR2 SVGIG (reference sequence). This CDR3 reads CAWNRHTDTQYF. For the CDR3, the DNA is TGTGCCTGGAATAGACACACAGATACGCAGTATTTT. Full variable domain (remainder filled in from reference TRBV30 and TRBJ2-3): SQTIHQWPATLVQPVGSPLSLECTVEGTSNPNLYWYRQAAGRGLQLLFYSVGIGQISSEVPQNLSASRPQDRQFILSSKKLLLSDSGFYLCAWNRHTDTQYFGPGTRLTVL.

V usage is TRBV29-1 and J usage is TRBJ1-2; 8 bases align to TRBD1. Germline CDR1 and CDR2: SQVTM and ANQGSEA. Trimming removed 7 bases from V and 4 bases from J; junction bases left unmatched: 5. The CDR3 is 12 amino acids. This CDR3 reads CSDRGKGYGYTF. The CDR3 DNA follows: TGCAGCGACAGGGGGAAGGGCTATGGCTACACCTTC.

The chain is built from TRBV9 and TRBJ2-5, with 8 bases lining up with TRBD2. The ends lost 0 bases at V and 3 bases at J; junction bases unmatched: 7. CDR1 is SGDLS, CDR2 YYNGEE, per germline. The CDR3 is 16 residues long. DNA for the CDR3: TGTGCCAGCAGCGTAGCGGGGCGCGGGGGGAAAGAGACCCAGTACTTC. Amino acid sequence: CASSVAGRGGKETQYF. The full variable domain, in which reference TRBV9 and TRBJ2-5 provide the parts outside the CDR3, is DSGVTQTPKHLITATGQRVTLRCSPRSGDLSVYWYQQSLDQGLQFLIQYYNGEERAKGNILERFSAQQFPDLHSELNLSSLELGDSALYFCASSVAGRGGKETQYFGPGTRLLVL.

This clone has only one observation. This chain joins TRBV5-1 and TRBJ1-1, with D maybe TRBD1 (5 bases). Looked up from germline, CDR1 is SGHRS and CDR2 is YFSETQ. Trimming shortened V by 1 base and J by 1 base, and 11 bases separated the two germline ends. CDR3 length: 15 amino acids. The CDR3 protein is CASSLSRAANTEAFF. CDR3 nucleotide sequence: TGCGCCAGCAGCTTGAGCAGGGCGGCGAACACTGAAGCTTTCTTT.

CDR3 DNA sequence: TGCGCCAGCAGCCAAACCGGGACAGGGGGCTCCGAGCAGTACTTC. Amino acids: CASSQTGTGGSEQYF. The V call is TRBV4-1, the J call TRBJ2-7; TRBD1 matches 12 bases. Germline V gene sequence: CDR1 MGHRA, CDR2 YSYEKL. V lost 2 bases and J lost 6; bases outside the gene matches: 5. The CDR3 spans 15 residues.

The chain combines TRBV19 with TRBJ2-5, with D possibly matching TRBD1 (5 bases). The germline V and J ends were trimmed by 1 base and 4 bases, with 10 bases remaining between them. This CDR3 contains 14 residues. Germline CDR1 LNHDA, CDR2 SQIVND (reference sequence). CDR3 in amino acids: CASSIAGMVETQYF. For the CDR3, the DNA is TGTGCCAGTAGTATAGCAGGGATGGTAGAGACCCAGTACTTC.

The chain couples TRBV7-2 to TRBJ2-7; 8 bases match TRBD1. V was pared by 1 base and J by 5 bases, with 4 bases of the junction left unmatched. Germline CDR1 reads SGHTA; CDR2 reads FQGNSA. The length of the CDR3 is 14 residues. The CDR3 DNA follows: TGTGCCAGCAGCTTAGGACAGGGGCTTCACGAGCAGTACTTC. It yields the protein CASSLGQGLHEQYF.

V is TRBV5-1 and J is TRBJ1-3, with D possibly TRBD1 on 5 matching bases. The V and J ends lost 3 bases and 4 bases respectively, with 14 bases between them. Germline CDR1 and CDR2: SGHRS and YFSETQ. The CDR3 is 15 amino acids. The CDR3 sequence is CASSYSTGVGNTIYF. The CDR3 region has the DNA TGCGCCAGCAGCTATTCTACAGGCGTCGGAAACACCATATATTTT.

CDR3 loop: CASSLEGREQETQYF. Written as DNA, the CDR3 is TGTGCCAGCAGCTTAGAGGGTAGGGAACAAGAGACCCAGTACTTC. The chain combines TRBV7-9 with TRBJ2-5, with no clear D. V was pared by 1 base and J by 2 bases, with 11 bases between. The CDR3 sequence is 15 residues long. Germline CDR1 SEHNR, CDR2 FQNEAQ (reference sequence).

The CDR3 DNA reads TGCAGCGTTGACCGACTAGCGTCAACAGATACGCAGTATTTT. It specifies CSVDRLASTDTQYF. The chain recombines TRBV29-1 with TRBJ2-3; 8 bases are shared with TRBD2. V lost 3 bases and J lost 3; bases outside the gene matches: 5. Germline V CDR1 and CDR2: SQVTM, ANQGSEA. This CDR3 contains 14 residues.

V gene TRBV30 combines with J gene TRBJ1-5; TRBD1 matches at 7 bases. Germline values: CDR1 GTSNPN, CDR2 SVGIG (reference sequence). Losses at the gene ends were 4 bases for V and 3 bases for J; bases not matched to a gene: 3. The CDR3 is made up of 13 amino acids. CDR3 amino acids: CAWNDRANQPQHF. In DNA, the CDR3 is TGTGCCTGGAACGACAGGGCCAATCAGCCCCAGCATTTT. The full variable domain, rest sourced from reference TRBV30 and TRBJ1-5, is SQTIHQWPATLVQPVGSPLSLECTVEGTSNPNLYWYRQAAGRGLQLLFYSVGIGQISSEVPQNLSASRPQDRQFILSSKKLLLSDSGFYLCAWNDRANQPQHFGDGTRLSIL.

CDR3 sequence: CAWSVVGNGYTF. As DNA, the CDR3 is TGTGCCTGGAGTGTTGTGGGAAATGGCTACACCTTC. V gene TRBV30 combines with J gene TRBJ1-2; no firm D call. CDR1 and CDR2 from the germline V gene are GTSNPN and SVGIG (reference sequence). V lost 0 bases, J lost 6 bases, and 8 bases lay in between. This CDR3 is 12 amino acids long.

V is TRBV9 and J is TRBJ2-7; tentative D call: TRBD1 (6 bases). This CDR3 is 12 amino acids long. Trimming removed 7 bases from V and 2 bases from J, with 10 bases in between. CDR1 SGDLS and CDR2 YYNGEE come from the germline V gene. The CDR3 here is CASGGDTYEQYF. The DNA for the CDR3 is TGTGCCAGCGGGGGCGACACCTACGAGCAGTACTTC.

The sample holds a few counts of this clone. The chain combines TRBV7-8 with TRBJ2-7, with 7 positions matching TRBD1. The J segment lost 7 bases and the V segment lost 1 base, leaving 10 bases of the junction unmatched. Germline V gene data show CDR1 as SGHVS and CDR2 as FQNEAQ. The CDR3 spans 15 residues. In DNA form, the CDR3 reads TGTGCCAGCAGCTTAGAAAGGGGGCAGAATAGTGAGCAGTACTTC. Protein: CASSLERGQNSEQYF.

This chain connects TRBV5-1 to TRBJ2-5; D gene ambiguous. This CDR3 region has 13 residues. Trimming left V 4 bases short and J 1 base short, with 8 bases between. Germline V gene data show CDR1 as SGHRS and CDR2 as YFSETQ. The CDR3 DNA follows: TGCGCCAGCAGCCCGGTGACCCAAGAGACCCAGTACTTC. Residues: CASSPVTQETQYF.

This chain's CDR3 is CASSTRTGPGEAFF. DNA for the CDR3: TGCGCCAGCAGCACCCGGACAGGGCCGGGTGAAGCTTTCTTT. The rearrangement uses TRBV4-1 and TRBJ1-1, with TRBD1 matching over 8 bases. Germline loops: CDR1 MGHRA, CDR2 YSYEKL. Trimming removed 5 bases from V and 7 bases from J; junction bases left unmatched: 9. The CDR3 covers 14 residues.